A selection of T cell receptor beta chains follows, all from one sample in a study of radiotherapy plus CTLA-4 blockade in lung cancer. Assay used: immunoSEQ multiplex PCR; TCRdb lists only in-frame clones, some missing. Counted here are about 55,000 clones, around four fifths occurring once; the ten biggest clones make up about 6.1%. The material was peripheral blood, obtained from a patient treated with radiotherapy plus ipilimumab. Every receptor here comes from a human donor with non-small cell lung cancer whose response to radiotherapy plus ipilimumab could not be evaluated. CDR3s include the opening cysteine and the closing phenylalanine or tryptophan. Each record gives: D gene, V gene, clone size, J gene, CDR3 DNA, CDR3 protein. A D gene is named only where the DNA matches it firmly. Size tells how often a clone was seen (once, few, many) or the class of an expanded clone, and some rows leave it out.

D gene: -; V gene: TRBV30; clone size: few; J gene: TRBJ1-3; CDR3 DNA: TGTGCCTGGACTCCTGGGCGGGACACCATATATTTT; CDR3 protein: CAWTPGRDTIYF
D gene: -; V gene: TRBV4-3; clone size: -; J gene: TRBJ2-2; CDR3 DNA: TGCGCCAGCAGCCAAGATGTCGGGAACGGGGAGCTGTTTTTT; CDR3 protein: CASSQDVGNGELFF
D gene: TRBD2; V gene: TRBV7-8; clone size: -; J gene: TRBJ2-7; CDR3 DNA: TGTGCCAGCAGCTTGTTAGAGGCTAGCGGGAGGCGAGATACCTACGAGCAGTACTTC; CDR3 protein: CASSLLEASGRRDTYEQYF
D gene: -; V gene: TRBV28; clone size: -; J gene: TRBJ1-5; CDR3 DNA: TGTGCCAGCAGTTTACTAGATCAGCCCCAGCATTTT; CDR3 protein: CASSLLDQPQHF
D gene: TRBD1; V gene: TRBV5-3; clone size: -; J gene: TRBJ2-6; CDR3 DNA: TGTGCCAGAAGCTTGAGGGGACAGGGTTTGGCTGGGGCCAACGTCCTGACTTTC; CDR3 protein: CARSLRGQGLAGANVLTF
D gene: -; V gene: TRBV28; clone size: -; J gene: TRBJ1-4; CDR3 DNA: TGTGCCAGCAGTCCCTGGACGGGGGATGAAAAACTGTTTTTT; CDR3 protein: CASSPWTGDEKLFF
D gene: TRBD1; V gene: TRBV7-2; clone size: -; J gene: TRBJ2-1; CDR3 DNA: TGTGCCAGCAGCCCAAGGACAGGGGGCCAAAATGAGCAGTTCTTC; CDR3 protein: CASSPRTGGQNEQFF
D gene: -; V gene: TRBV19; clone size: -; J gene: TRBJ1-2; CDR3 DNA: TGTGCCAGTAGTACCCCAGGCAAACTCCCCTATGGCTACACCTTC; CDR3 protein: CASSTPGKLPYGYTF
D gene: -; V gene: TRBV19; clone size: many; J gene: TRBJ1-1; CDR3 DNA: TGTGCCAGTAGTATCAGGGCCCGTAACACTGAAGCTTTCTTT; CDR3 protein: CASSIRARNTEAFF
D gene: TRBD1; V gene: TRBV2; clone size: -; J gene: TRBJ1-2; CDR3 DNA: TGTGCCAGCAGCGCAGACAGGGGATATGGCTACACCTTC; CDR3 protein: CASSADRGYGYTF
D gene: TRBD1; V gene: TRBV5-6; clone size: -; J gene: TRBJ2-2; CDR3 DNA: TGTGCCAGCGGCCGGGACAGGGCGTTCGCCGGGGAGCTGTTTTTT; CDR3 protein: CASGRDRAFAGELFF
D gene: -; V gene: TRBV5-1; clone size: -; J gene: TRBJ2-2; CDR3 DNA: TGCGCCAGCAGCTTGGCCGCCGGGACTTCGAACACCGGGGAGCTGTTTTTT; CDR3 protein: CASSLAAGTSNTGELFF
D gene: -; V gene: TRBV9; clone size: once; J gene: TRBJ2-3; CDR3 DNA: TGTGCCAGCAGCGCCCGTAGGGGGGGCCGAAGCACAGATACGCAGTATTTT; CDR3 protein: CASSARRGGRSTDTQYF
D gene: TRBD1; V gene: TRBV9; clone size: -; J gene: TRBJ1-4; CDR3 DNA: TGTGCCAGCAGCGTAGCTACAGGGGCAACTAATGAAAAACTGTTTTTT; CDR3 protein: CASSVATGATNEKLFF
D gene: -; V gene: TRBV6-5; clone size: medium-sized; J gene: TRBJ1-5; CDR3 DNA: TGTGCCAGCAGTACTAAGTATAGTCAGCCCCAGCATTTT; CDR3 protein: CASSTKYSQPQHF
D gene: TRBD2; V gene: TRBV11-2; clone size: once; J gene: TRBJ2-7; CDR3 DNA: TGTGCCAGCAGCTATTTGCGGGGGGGCTACGAGCAGTACTTC; CDR3 protein: CASSYLRGGYEQYF
D gene: TRBD2; V gene: TRBV7-2; clone size: -; J gene: TRBJ2-7; CDR3 DNA: TGTGCCAGCAGCTTCGCGGGGGGGGCGGGGGAGCAGTACTTC; CDR3 protein: CASSFAGGAGEQYF
D gene: TRBD2; V gene: TRBV7-9; clone size: -; J gene: TRBJ2-3; CDR3 DNA: TGTGCCAGCAGCTTAGCGCATACTAGCGGGGGCACAGATACGCAGTATTTT; CDR3 protein: CASSLAHTSGGTDTQYF
D gene: TRBD2; V gene: TRBV9; clone size: -; J gene: TRBJ2-3; CDR3 DNA: TGTGCCAGCAGCATGGGACTAGCGGCAGATACGCAGTATTTT; CDR3 protein: CASSMGLAADTQYF
D gene: -; V gene: TRBV2; clone size: -; J gene: TRBJ2-3; CDR3 DNA: TGTGCCAGCAGACCTTGGACTAGCACAGATACGCAGTATTTT; CDR3 protein: CASRPWTSTDTQYF